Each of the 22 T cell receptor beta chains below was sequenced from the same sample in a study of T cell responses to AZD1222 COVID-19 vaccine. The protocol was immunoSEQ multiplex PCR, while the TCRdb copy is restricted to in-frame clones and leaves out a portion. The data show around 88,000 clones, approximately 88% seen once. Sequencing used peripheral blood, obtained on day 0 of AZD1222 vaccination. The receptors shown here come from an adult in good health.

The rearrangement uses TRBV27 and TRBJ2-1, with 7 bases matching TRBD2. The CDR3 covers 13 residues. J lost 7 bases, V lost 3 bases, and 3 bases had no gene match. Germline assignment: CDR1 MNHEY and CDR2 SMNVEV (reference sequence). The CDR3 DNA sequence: TGTGCCAGCAGTTTGGGGAGGGTGAATGAGCAGTTCTTC. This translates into CASSLGRVNEQFF.

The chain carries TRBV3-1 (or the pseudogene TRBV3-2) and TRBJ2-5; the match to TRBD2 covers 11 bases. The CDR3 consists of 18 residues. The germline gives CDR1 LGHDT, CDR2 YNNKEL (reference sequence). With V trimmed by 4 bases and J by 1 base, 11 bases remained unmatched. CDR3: CASSPGLAGASPQETQYF. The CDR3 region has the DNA TGTGCCAGCAGCCCCGGACTAGCGGGTGCGTCCCCCCAAGAGACCCAGTACTTC.

CDR3: CASSISITEAFF. CDR3 DNA: TGTGCCAGTAGTATATCGATCACTGAAGCTTTCTTT. The chain recombines TRBV19 with TRBJ1-1, with no clear D. The CDR3 loop spans 12 amino acids. V was clipped by 2 bases and J by 4 bases, with 5 bases between them. In germline, CDR1 is LNHDA, CDR2 SQIVND (reference sequence).

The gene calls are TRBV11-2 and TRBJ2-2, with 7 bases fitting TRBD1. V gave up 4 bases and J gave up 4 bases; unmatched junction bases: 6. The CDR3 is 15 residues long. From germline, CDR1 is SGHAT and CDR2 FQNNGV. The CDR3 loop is CASSSIQGPTGELFF. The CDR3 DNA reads TGTGCCAGCAGCTCGATACAGGGGCCCACCGGGGAGCTGTTTTTT. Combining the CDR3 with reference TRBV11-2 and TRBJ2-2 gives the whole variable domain EAGVAQSPRYKIIEKRQSVAFWCNPISGHATLYWYQQILGQGPKLLIQFQNNGVVDDSQLPKDRFSAERLKGVDSTLKIQPAKLEDSAVYLCASSSIQGPTGELFFGEGSRLTVL.

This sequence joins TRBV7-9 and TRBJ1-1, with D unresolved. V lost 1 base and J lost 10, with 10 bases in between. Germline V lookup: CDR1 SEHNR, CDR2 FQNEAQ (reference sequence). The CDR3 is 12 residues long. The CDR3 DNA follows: TGTGCCAGCAGCTTAGTAACCCATCGAGCTTTCTTT. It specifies CASSLVTHRAFF.

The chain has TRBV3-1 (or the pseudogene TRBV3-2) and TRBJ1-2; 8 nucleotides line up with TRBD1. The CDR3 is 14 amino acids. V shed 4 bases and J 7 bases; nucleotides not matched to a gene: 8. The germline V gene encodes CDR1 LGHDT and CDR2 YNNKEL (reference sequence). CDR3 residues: CASSRDRSSGGYTF. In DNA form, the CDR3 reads TGTGCCAGCAGCCGGGACAGGAGTTCGGGTGGCTACACCTTC.

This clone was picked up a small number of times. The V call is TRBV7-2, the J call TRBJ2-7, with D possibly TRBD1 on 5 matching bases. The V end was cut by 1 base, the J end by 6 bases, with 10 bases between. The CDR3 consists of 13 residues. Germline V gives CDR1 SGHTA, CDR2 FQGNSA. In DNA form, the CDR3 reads TGTGCCAGCAGCTTAGTAAGGGGTTCCGAGCAGTACTTC. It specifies CASSLVRGSEQYF.

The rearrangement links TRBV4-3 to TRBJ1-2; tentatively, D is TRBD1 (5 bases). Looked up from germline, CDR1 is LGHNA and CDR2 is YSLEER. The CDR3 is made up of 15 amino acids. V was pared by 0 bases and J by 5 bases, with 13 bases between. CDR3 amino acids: CASSQDIREAYGYTF. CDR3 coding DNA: TGCGCCAGCAGCCAAGACATCAGGGAGGCTTATGGCTACACCTTC.

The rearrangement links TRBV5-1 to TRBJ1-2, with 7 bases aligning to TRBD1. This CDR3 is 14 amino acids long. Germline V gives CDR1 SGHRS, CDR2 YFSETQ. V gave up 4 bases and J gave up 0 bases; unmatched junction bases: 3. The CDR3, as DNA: TGCGCCAGCAGCACCGGACAGGCTAACTATGGCTACACCTTC. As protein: CASSTGQANYGYTF.

The CDR3 reads CASSPTGSTEAFF. CDR3 DNA: TGTGCCAGCAGTCCCACAGGGAGCACTGAAGCTTTCTTT. The chain couples TRBV12-3 or TRBV12-4 to TRBJ1-1; tentatively, D is TRBD1 (6 bases). Trimming took off 5 bases at V and 4 bases at J, with 11 bases between the two ends. This CDR3 contains 13 residues.

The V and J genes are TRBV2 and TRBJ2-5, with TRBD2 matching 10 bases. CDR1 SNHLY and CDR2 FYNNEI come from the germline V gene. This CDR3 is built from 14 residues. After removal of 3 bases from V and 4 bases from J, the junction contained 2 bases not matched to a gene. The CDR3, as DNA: TGTGCCAGCAGTGACGGACTAGCGGCAGAGACCCAGTACTTC. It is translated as CASSDGLAAETQYF.

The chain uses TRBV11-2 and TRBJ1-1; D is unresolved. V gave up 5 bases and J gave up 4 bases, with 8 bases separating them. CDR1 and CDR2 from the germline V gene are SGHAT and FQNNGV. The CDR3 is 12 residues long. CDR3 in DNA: TGTGCCAGCAGCCCCGACACCACTGAAGCTTTCTTT. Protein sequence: CASSPDTTEAFF.

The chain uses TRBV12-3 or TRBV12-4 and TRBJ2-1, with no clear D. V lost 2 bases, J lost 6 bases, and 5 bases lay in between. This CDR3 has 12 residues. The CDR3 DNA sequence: TGTGCCAGCAGTTTAACGGCCAATGAGCAGTTCTTC. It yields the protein CASSLTANEQFF.

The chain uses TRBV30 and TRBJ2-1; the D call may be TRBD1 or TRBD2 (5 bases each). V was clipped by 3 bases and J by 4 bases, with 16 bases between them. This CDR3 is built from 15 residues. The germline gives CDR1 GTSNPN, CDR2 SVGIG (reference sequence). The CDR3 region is CAWRGKGRIYNEQFF. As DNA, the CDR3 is TGTGCCTGGAGAGGAAAGGGACGGATTTACAATGAGCAGTTCTTC.

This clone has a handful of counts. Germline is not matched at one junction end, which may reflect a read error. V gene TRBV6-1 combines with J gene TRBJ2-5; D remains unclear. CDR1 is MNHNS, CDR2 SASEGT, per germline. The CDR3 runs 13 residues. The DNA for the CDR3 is TGTGCCAGCAATGAAGAGTACCAAGAGACCCAGTACTTC. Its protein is CASNEEYQETQYF.

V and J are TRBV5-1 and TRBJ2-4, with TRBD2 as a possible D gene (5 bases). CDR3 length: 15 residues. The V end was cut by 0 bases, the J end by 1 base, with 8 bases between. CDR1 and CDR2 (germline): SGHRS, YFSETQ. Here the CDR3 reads CASSLGGSAKNIQYF. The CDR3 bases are TGCGCCAGCAGCTTGGGAGGGTCGGCCAAAAACATTCAGTACTTC.

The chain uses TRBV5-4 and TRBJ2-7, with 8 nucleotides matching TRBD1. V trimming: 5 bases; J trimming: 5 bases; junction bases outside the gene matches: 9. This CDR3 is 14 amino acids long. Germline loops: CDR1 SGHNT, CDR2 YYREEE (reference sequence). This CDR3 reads CASRKGQASHEQYF. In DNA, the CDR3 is TGTGCCAGCAGAAAGGGACAGGCGAGCCACGAGCAGTACTTC.

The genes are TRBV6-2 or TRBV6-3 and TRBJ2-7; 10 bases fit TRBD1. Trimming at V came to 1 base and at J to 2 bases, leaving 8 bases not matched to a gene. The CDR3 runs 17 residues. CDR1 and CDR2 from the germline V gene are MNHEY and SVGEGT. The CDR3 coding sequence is TGTGCCAGCAGTTACTTATTGCCGGGACAGGGGACCTACGAGCAGTACTTC. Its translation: CASSYLLPGQGTYEQYF.

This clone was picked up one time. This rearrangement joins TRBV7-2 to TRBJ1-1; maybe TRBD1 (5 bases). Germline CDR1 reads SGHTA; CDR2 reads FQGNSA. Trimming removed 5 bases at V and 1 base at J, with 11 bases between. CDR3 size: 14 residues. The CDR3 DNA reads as TGTGCCAGCAGCCAAACAGGAAGGAACACTGAAGCTTTCTTT. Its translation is CASSQTGRNTEAFF.

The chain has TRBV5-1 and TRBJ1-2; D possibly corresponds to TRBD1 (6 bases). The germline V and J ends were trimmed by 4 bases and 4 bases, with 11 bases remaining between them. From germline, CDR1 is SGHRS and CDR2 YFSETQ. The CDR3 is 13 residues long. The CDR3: CASSQDSSYGYTF. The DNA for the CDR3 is TGCGCCAGCAGCCAGGACAGCTCCTATGGCTACACCTTC.

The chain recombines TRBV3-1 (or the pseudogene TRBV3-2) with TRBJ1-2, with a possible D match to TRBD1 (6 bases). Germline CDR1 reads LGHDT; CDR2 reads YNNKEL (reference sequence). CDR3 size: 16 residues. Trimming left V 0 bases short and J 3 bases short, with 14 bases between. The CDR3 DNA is TGTGCCAGCAGCCAAGAAGGGGGGATAGGGGACTATGGCTACACCTTC. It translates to CASSQEGGIGDYGYTF.

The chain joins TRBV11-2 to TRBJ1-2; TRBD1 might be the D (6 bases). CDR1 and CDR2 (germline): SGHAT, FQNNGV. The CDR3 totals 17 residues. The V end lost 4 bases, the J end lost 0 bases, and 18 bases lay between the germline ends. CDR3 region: CASSSAPKGGTNYGYTF. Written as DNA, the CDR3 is TGTGCCAGCAGCTCCGCCCCGAAGGGGGGCACTAACTATGGCTACACCTTC.